This T cell receptor (beta chain) comes out of a study of shared clonotypes between healthy human individuals. Several immunoSEQ 96-well plates shared each subset's DNA, each plate a replicate. Sequencing was performed with immunoSEQ multiplex PCR; in TCRdb, only in-frame clones are kept and a portion is missing. The sample carries about 92,000 clones, about 70% recorded once. With CCR7-negative CD45RA+ TemRA cells, CD45RO+ cells were combined in CD8 memory. Germline lookup yields CDR1 SGDLS and CDR2 YYNGEE. The CDR3 extends over 14 amino acids. Trimming removed 0 bases from V and 2 bases from J, with 9 bases in between.

The chain combines TRBV9 with TRBJ2-7; D unclear. The sample was memory CD8+ T cells sorted from blood. Sample subset: CD45RO+ cells pooled with CCR7-negative TemRA cells. This receptor was taken from a man aged 30-40 years in good health. Here the CDR3 reads CASSVGGRPYEQYF. The CDR3 DNA reads as TGTGCCAGCAGCGTAGGCGGCCGTCCCTACGAGCAGTACTTC.